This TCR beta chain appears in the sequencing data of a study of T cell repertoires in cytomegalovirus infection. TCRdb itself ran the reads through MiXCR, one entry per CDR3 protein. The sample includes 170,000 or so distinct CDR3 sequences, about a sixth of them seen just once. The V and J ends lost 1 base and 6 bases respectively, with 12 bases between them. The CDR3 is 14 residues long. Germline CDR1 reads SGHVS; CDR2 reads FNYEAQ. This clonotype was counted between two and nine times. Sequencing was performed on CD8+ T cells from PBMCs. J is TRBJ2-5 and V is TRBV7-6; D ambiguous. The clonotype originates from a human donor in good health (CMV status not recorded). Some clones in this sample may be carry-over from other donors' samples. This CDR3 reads CASSLESPRKTQYF. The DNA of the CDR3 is TGTGCCAGCAGCTTAGAATCCCCCAGAAAGACCCAGTACTTC.